The 31 T cell receptor beta chains below were found in one sample sequenced in a study of neurological immune-mediated disorders (dated by TCRdb to about 2019). The receptor library was made with 5' RACE. Sequencing took place on an Illumina HiSeq 2500. The public reads were reanalyzed by TCRdb: fastp trimming at Q25, MiXCR alignment, in-frame beta chains only. Each record represents a unique CDR3 protein, reported with the most common genes and DNA among its rows. For this sample there are tens of thousands of distinct CDR3 sequences; roughly 5% appear just once. About 5.3% of the sample rests with the top ten. The sample was PBMCs. These receptors originate from a human donor with multiple sclerosis. The donor label of this sample is uncertain.

This clonotype was recorded at least ten times. The chain couples TRBV27 to TRBJ1-2; no clear D. CDR1 and CDR2 from the germline V gene are MNHEY and SMNVEV (reference sequence). The germline V and J ends were trimmed by 6 bases and 5 bases, with 22 bases remaining between them. This CDR3 is 16 amino acids long. The CDR3 region is CASSPTMTAQPYGYTF. CDR3 coding DNA: TGTGCCAGCAGCCCCACGATGACGGCGCAACCTTATGGCTACACCTTC.

This chain connects TRBV7-8 to TRBJ2-7; TRBD1 aligns across 7 bases. CDR1 and CDR2 from the germline V gene are SGHVS and FQNEAQ. The CDR3 has 15 amino acids. After removal of 4 bases from V and 3 bases from J, the junction contained 9 bases not matched to a gene. CDR3 loop: CASSSKTGWLYEQYF. The CDR3 DNA follows: TGTGCCAGCAGCTCGAAGACAGGGTGGCTCTACGAGCAGTACTTC. The full variable domain, its missing parts supplied by reference TRBV7-8 and TRBJ2-7, is GAGVSQSPRYKVAKRGQDVALRCDPISGHVSLFWYQQALGQGPEFLTYFQNEAQLDKSGLPSDRFFAERPEGSVSTLKIQRTQQEDSAVYLCASSSKTGWLYEQYFGPGTRLTVT.

This clonotype was seen many times. The rearrangement joins TRBV12-3 or TRBV12-4 to TRBJ2-2, with 7 bases matching TRBD2. CDR3 length: 15 amino acids. The V and J ends lost 3 bases and 1 base, in that order; junction bases with no gene match: 2. CDR3 in amino acids: CASSFGGRNTGELFF. The CDR3 region has the DNA TGTGCCAGCAGTTTTGGCGGGAGGAACACCGGGGAGCTGTTTTTT.

This clonotype was recorded many times. The chain uses TRBV5-6 and TRBJ1-4; no definite D call. Per germline, CDR1 SGHDT and CDR2 YYEEEE. The CDR3 sequence is 15 residues long. V was trimmed by 4 bases and J by 8 bases, leaving 18 bases between them. The CDR3 reads CASSPRPLVQEKLFF. In DNA, the CDR3 is TGTGCCAGCAGCCCGCGTCCTCTCGTACAGGAAAAACTGTTTTTT. Based on the CDR3 plus reference TRBV5-6 and TRBJ1-4, the full variable domain is DAGVTQSPTHLIKTRGQQVTLRCSPKSGHDTVSWYQQALGQGPQFIFQYYEEEERQRGNFPDRFSGHQFPNYSSELNVNALLLGDSALYLCASSPRPLVQEKLFFGSGTQLSVL.

This clonotype was detected many times. J is TRBJ2-1 and V is TRBV11-2, with D perhaps matching TRBD2 (5 bases). Trimming took off 4 bases at V and 7 bases at J, with 8 bases between the two ends. The germline V gene has CDR1 SGHAT and CDR2 FQNNGV. This CDR3 comprises 12 residues. The CDR3 loop is CASSSQRNEQFF. The CDR3, as DNA: TGTGCCAGCAGCTCACAGCGGAATGAGCAGTTCTTC.

Many counts were recorded for this clonotype. The chain couples TRBV5-1 to TRBJ1-1, with D tentatively TRBD1 (6 bases). The germline gives CDR1 SGHRS, CDR2 YFSETQ. The CDR3 runs 14 residues. The V end lost 6 bases, the J end lost 1 base, and 13 bases lay between the germline ends. CDR3 coding DNA: TGCGCCAGCAAGTACCCGGGACAGAACACTGAAGCTTTCTTT. Translation: CASKYPGQNTEAFF.

This clonotype was found many times. The V and J genes are TRBV19 and TRBJ2-7; 8 bases fit TRBD1. From germline, CDR1 is LNHDA and CDR2 SQIVND (reference sequence). This CDR3 has 13 amino acids. Losses at the gene ends were 5 bases for V and 6 bases for J; bases not matched to a gene: 6. CDR3 DNA sequence: TGTGCCAGTAGTGCGGCAGGGGGCTCCGAGCAGTACTTC. It specifies CASSAAGGSEQYF.

This clonotype was detected ten times or more. The chain links TRBV4-1 to TRBJ1-2; 8 bases map to TRBD1. This CDR3 has 16 amino acids. Germline V gene sequence: CDR1 MGHRA, CDR2 YSYEKL. The V segment lost 6 bases and the J segment 8 bases; nucleotides outside the gene matches: 17. The CDR3: CASSQTPTGDARGYTF. In nucleotides, the CDR3 is TGCGCCAGCAGTCAGACCCCGACAGGGGACGCTAGGGGCTACACCTTC.

V gene TRBV6-4 combines with J gene TRBJ1-2; the D is unclear. The CDR3 totals 14 residues. V lost 4 bases and J 4 bases, leaving 13 bases between the germline ends. From germline, CDR1 is MRHNA and CDR2 SNTAGT. Written as DNA, the CDR3 is TGTGCCAGCAGTGTTCGGGGTTTAGTCTATGGCTACACCTTC. Its translation: CASSVRGLVYGYTF.

This clonotype has ten or more counts. The chain joins TRBV5-1 to TRBJ1-6; possible D gene TRBD1, 5 bases. Trimming removed 4 bases at V and 10 bases at J, with 15 bases between. The CDR3 has 14 residues. From germline, CDR1 is SGHRS and CDR2 YFSETQ. CDR3 bases: TGCGCCAGCAGCCCCCGACAGAAGGGATCACCCCTCCACTTT. Protein: CASSPRQKGSPLHF.

This clonotype was counted between two and nine times. The chain couples TRBV5-1 to TRBJ1-3, with TRBD1 matching over 9 bases. After removal of 0 bases from V and 5 bases from J, the junction contained 3 bases not matched to a gene. The CDR3 is 15 residues long. Per the germline V gene, CDR1 is SGHRS and CDR2 is YFSETQ. The CDR3 spells CASSLGGTGRNTIYF. The CDR3 DNA sequence: TGCGCCAGCAGCTTGGGCGGGACAGGGCGAAACACCATATATTTT.

This clonotype was found many times. The rearrangement uses TRBV7-2 and TRBJ2-7; the match to TRBD1 covers 7 bases. Germline V gene data show CDR1 as SGHTA and CDR2 as FQGNSA. The V segment lost 2 bases and the J segment 5 bases; nucleotides outside the gene matches: 3. The length of the CDR3 is 13 residues. DNA of the CDR3: TGTGCCAGCAGCTTAACAGGGGTCCACGAGCAGTACTTC. Amino acids: CASSLTGVHEQYF.

Ten or more counts support this clonotype. This chain uses TRBV4-1 with TRBJ2-3; possibly TRBD2 for D (7 bases). The ends were cut back, 0 bases at V and 6 bases at J, with 16 bases in the middle. Germline CDR1 MGHRA, CDR2 YSYEKL. The CDR3 is made up of 16 amino acids. In DNA form, the CDR3 reads TGCGCCAGCAGCCAAGATAGGGGGGGTCCGGGGGATACGCAGTATTTT. Its translation is CASSQDRGGPGDTQYF.

This clonotype has a count of ten or more. The V call is TRBV20-1, the J call TRBJ2-1, with 11 bases that match TRBD2. The V gene end was trimmed by 1 base and the J gene end by 1 base; junction bases not matched to a gene: 12. The length of the CDR3 is 19 residues. CDR1 DFQATT and CDR2 SNEGSKA come from the germline V gene (reference sequence). The CDR3 sequence is CSARVSGLAGGLSYNEQFF. DNA for the CDR3: TGCAGTGCTAGAGTCAGTGGATTAGCGGGGGGGCTTTCCTACAATGAGCAGTTCTTC.

This clonotype has a count of ten or more. The chain recombines TRBV7-2 with TRBJ2-7, with a possible D match to TRBD2 (5 bases). The CDR3 loop spans 14 amino acids. V was cut by 5 bases and J by 6 bases, with 17 bases left in between. Germline-derived CDR1 and CDR2 are SGHTA and FQGNSA. The CDR3 reads CASSDLAWEGEQYF. The CDR3 nucleotides are TGTGCCAGCAGCGATCTAGCTTGGGAAGGCGAGCAGTACTTC.

Many counts were recorded for this clonotype. CDR3 DNA sequence: TGCAGTGCTAGAGTGCAACAGGGAGCTAACTATGGCTACACCTTC. Residues: CSARVQQGANYGYTF. The chain employs TRBV20-1 and TRBJ1-2, with D perhaps TRBD1 (6 bases). This CDR3 has 15 amino acids. The V end lost 1 base, the J end lost 0 bases, and 12 bases lay between the germline ends. Per the germline V gene, CDR1 is DFQATT and CDR2 is SNEGSKA (reference sequence).

This clonotype was seen repeatedly, ten times or more. The rearrangement joins TRBV7-9 to TRBJ1-2; a possible D gene is TRBD1 (5 bases). V lost 1 base to trimming and J lost 4 bases, with 10 bases between them. Germline V gene data show CDR1 as SEHNR and CDR2 as FQNEAQ (reference sequence). The CDR3 runs to 14 residues. The CDR3 spells CASSLGPQVYGYTF. In DNA, the CDR3 is TGTGCCAGCAGCTTAGGACCACAGGTCTATGGCTACACCTTC.

This clonotype was seen many times. The rearrangement joins TRBV7-2 to TRBJ1-1, with D tentatively TRBD1 (6 bases). V was cut by 1 base and J by 4 bases, with 16 bases left in between. Looked up from germline, CDR1 is SGHTA and CDR2 is FQGNSA. The CDR3 spans 16 residues. The CDR3 region has the DNA TGTGCCAGCAGCTTAGGGGGGGCCGCCCTGCCCACTGAAGCTTTCTTT. Encoded protein: CASSLGGAALPTEAFF.

This clonotype was observed many times. The chain has TRBV5-5 and TRBJ1-1; D possibly corresponds to TRBD1 (6 bases). The CDR3 spans 14 residues. V gave up 4 bases and J gave up 8 bases, with 18 bases separating them. Germline CDR1 reads SGHKS; CDR2 reads YYEKEE (reference sequence). Here the CDR3 reads CASSPEPGTGEAFF. CDR3 sequence (DNA): TGTGCCAGCAGCCCCGAACCCGGAACAGGGGAAGCTTTCTTT.

This clonotype has at least ten counts. The chain uses TRBV9 and TRBJ1-2; maybe TRBD1 (6 bases). Germline V gives CDR1 SGDLS, CDR2 YYNGEE. The CDR3 sequence is 15 residues long. Trimming shortened V by 4 bases and J by 2 bases, and 15 bases separated the two germline ends. The CDR3 coding sequence is TGTGCCAGCAGCCCAACGACAGGTCCAAACTATGGCTACACCTTC. It encodes CASSPTTGPNYGYTF.

This clonotype was seen repeatedly, ten times or more. V gene TRBV3-1 combines with J gene TRBJ1-2; 9 bases fit TRBD1. V trimming: 6 bases; J trimming: 4 bases; junction bases outside the gene matches: 12. This CDR3 comprises 16 residues. The germline gives CDR1 LGHDT, CDR2 YNNKEL (reference sequence). CDR3: CASSLGDRVASYGYTF. The CDR3 coding sequence is TGTGCCAGCAGTTTAGGGGACAGGGTTGCTTCCTATGGCTACACCTTC. Supplemented by reference TRBV3-1 and TRBJ1-2, the full variable domain reads DTAVSQTPKYLVTQMGNDKSIKCEQNLGHDTMYWYKQDSKKFLKIMFSYNNKELIINETVPNRFSPKSPDKAHLNLHINSLELGDSAVYFCASSLGDRVASYGYTFGSGTRLTVV.

This clonotype has at least ten counts. The V and J genes are TRBV9 and TRBJ1-1; no firm D call. V was cut by 4 bases and J by 4 bases, with 14 bases left in between. The CDR3 spans 14 residues. Germline V gene data show CDR1 as SGDLS and CDR2 as YYNGEE. The DNA of the CDR3 is TGTGCCAGCAGCCCCAATCGGGGTGGCACTGAAGCTTTCTTT. Protein product: CASSPNRGGTEAFF.

This clonotype occurred many times. This chain connects TRBV7-8 to TRBJ2-1; 9 positions match TRBD2. Germline V gene sequence: CDR1 SGHVS, CDR2 FQNEAQ. This CDR3 contains 15 residues. The V segment lost 4 bases and the J segment 4 bases; nucleotides outside the gene matches: 5. CDR3 residues: CASSSGLARYNEQFF. CDR3 bases: TGTGCCAGCAGCTCAGGACTAGCGAGATACAATGAGCAGTTCTTC.

At least ten counts were recorded for this clonotype. The V gene is TRBV5-1, the J gene TRBJ1-5; 9 nucleotides agree with TRBD1. Per the germline V gene, CDR1 is SGHRS and CDR2 is YFSETQ. Trimming at V came to 4 bases and at J to 0 bases, leaving 11 bases not matched to a gene. This CDR3 has 18 amino acids. CDR3 sequence reads: CASSPGQGTTYSNQPQHF. The CDR3 bases are TGCGCCAGCAGCCCCGGACAGGGGACCACCTATAGCAATCAGCCCCAGCATTTT.

Many counts were recorded for this clonotype. The chain employs TRBV5-1 and TRBJ2-3; D is perhaps TRBD2 (6 bases). Trimming took 6 bases from V and 0 from J, leaving 14 bases between them. The CDR3 totals 15 residues. Germline V gives CDR1 SGHRS, CDR2 YFSETQ. CDR3 loop: CASNVGAGSTDTQYF. CDR3 nucleotide sequence: TGCGCCAGCAACGTAGGGGCGGGGAGCACAGATACGCAGTATTTT.

This clonotype was found many times. This chain connects TRBV5-1 to TRBJ1-2, with a weak D call TRBD1 (5 bases). V lost 5 bases and J lost 8, with 19 bases in between. CDR1 and CDR2 from the germline V gene are SGHRS and YFSETQ. CDR3 length equals 14 residues. Here the CDR3 reads CASRAKFGASGYTF. CDR3 nucleotides: TGCGCCAGCAGAGCAAAATTTGGGGCGTCGGGCTACACCTTC.

This clonotype was detected many times. The gene calls are TRBV7-9 and TRBJ2-5, with D hard to call. V was pared by 3 bases and J by 3 bases, with 11 bases between. Looked up from germline, CDR1 is SEHNR and CDR2 is FQNEAQ (reference sequence). The CDR3 has 14 residues. The CDR3 DNA follows: TGTGCCAGCAGCTTCAGGCAGCTCAAAGAGACCCAGTACTTC. Translated, it gives CASSFRQLKETQYF.

This clonotype was detected ten times or more. The rearrangement uses TRBV6-5 and TRBJ2-3; 11 bases agree with TRBD2. The germline CDR1 and CDR2 sequences are MNHEY and SVGAGI. This CDR3 contains 15 residues. V was pared by 7 bases and J by 2 bases, with 5 bases of the junction left unmatched. CDR3 protein: CASTRLAGPTDTQYF. As DNA, the CDR3 is TGTGCCAGCACCAGACTAGCGGGGCCCACAGATACGCAGTATTTT.

This clonotype was observed a few times. This chain joins TRBV5-1 and TRBJ2-3; either TRBD1 or TRBD2 may fit D (5 bases each). This CDR3 spans 15 amino acids. Germline V CDR1 and CDR2: SGHRS, YFSETQ. Trimming took off 4 bases at V and 4 bases at J, with 16 bases between the two ends. This CDR3 is CASSPTLRGADTQYF. CDR3 sequence (DNA): TGCGCCAGCAGCCCAACGCTACGGGGCGCAGATACGCAGTATTTT.

CDR3 amino acids: CSARDPWTGEDGKLFF. CDR3 DNA sequence: TGCAGTGCTAGAGATCCCTGGACAGGAGAAGATGGTAAACTGTTTTTT. V and J are TRBV20-1 and TRBJ1-4; 7 bases match TRBD1. CDR3 size: 16 residues. Per germline, CDR1 DFQATT and CDR2 SNEGSKA (reference sequence). After removal of 0 bases from V and 11 bases from J, the junction contained 15 bases not matched to a gene.

This clonotype was seen repeatedly, ten times or more. The chain joins TRBV5-1 to TRBJ2-2; 8 bases line up with TRBD1. Per the germline V gene, CDR1 is SGHRS and CDR2 is YFSETQ. There are 14 residues in the CDR3. V was clipped by 7 bases and J by 7 bases; unmatched bases: 9. DNA of the CDR3: TGCGCCAGCCATCCGGGACAGGTTGGCGGGGAGCTGTTTTTT. The encoded protein is CASHPGQVGGELFF. The full variable domain, rest sourced from reference TRBV5-1 and TRBJ2-2, is KAGVTQTPRYLIKTRGQQVTLSCSPISGHRSVSWYQQTPGQGLQFLFEYFSETQRNKGNFPGRFSGRQFSNSRSEMNVSTLELGDSALYLCASHPGQVGGELFFGEGSRLTVL.